These T cell receptor beta chains were read from a single sample in a study of response to subunit inactivated influenza vaccine. TCRdb ran MiXCR on the RT-PCR reads and lists one entry per CDR3 protein. Among approximately 680,000 distinct CDR3 sequences listed, more than 15% were seen once. The sequencing here drew on PBMCs from blood, taken 11 to 12 days after vaccination. These receptors were collected from a man aged 50-60 years who received an inactivated influenza vaccine. The CDR3 runs from the conserved cysteine through the conserved F or W. D genes are given only for firm matches. Where a row states a size, it is once, few, many or the class of an expanded clone; other rows omit it.

clone_size j_call cdr3_length d_call v_call cdr3_nt cdr3_aa
many TRBJ2-1 15 TRBD2 TRBV12-3/TRBV12-4 TGTGCCAGCAGCAGAGAGCGGGAGGTCCACAATGAGCAGTTCTTC CASSREREVHNEQFF
once TRBJ2-3 13 NA TRBV19 TGTGCCAGTAGTACCCGACTTGGAGATACGCAGTATTTT CASSTRLGDTQYF
NA TRBJ1-6 14 NA TRBV15 TGTGCCACCAGCCTGGACATCTATAATTCACCCCTCCACTTT CATSLDIYNSPLHF
NA TRBJ2-1 15 TRBD1 TRBV29-1 TGCAGCGTTGAAGGTCCCGGACAGGTCTACAATGAGCAGTTCTTC CSVEGPGQVYNEQFF
few TRBJ2-1 15 TRBD2 TRBV6-5 TGTGCCAGCAGTTACTTGACTAGCGGGAGTGGAGAGCAGTTCTTC CASSYLTSGSGEQFF
few TRBJ1-2 15 NA TRBV2 TGTGCCAGCAGCGAAAACGTCGACAGCAACTATGGCTACACCTTC CASSENVDSNYGYTF
many TRBJ2-5 13 TRBD2 TRBV12-3/TRBV12-4 TGTGCCAGCAGTTTTTCGGGGGGGGAGACCCAGTACTTC CASSFSGGETQYF
many TRBJ2-1 15 NA TRBV28 TGTGCCAGCATCTCTTACCAGCGGTTGAACAATGAGCAGTTCTTC CASISYQRLNNEQFF
few TRBJ1-4 15 TRBD1 TRBV3-1 TGTGCCAGCAGTGACGACAGGGGCGGTTTGGTAAAACTGTTTTTT CASSDDRGGLVKLFF
NA TRBJ2-3 21 NA TRBV14 TGTGCCAGCAGCCAAGGTGGAATACAGGCGTACTTCGAACCTAGCACAGATACGCAGTATTTT CASSQGGIQAYFEPSTDTQYF
few TRBJ2-7 16 TRBD2 TRBV5-1 TGCGCCAGCAGCTTAACTAGCGGGAGAGATCTCTACGAGCAGTACTTC CASSLTSGRDLYEQYF
NA TRBJ2-1 15 TRBD1 TRBV11-1 TGTGCCAGCAGCACAGACAGGGTTCCCTACAATGAGCAGTTCTTC CASSTDRVPYNEQFF
NA TRBJ2-3 14 NA TRBV20-1 TGCAGTGCTAGTTCGGGACTTAGCACAGATACGCAGTATTTT CSASSGLSTDTQYF
NA TRBJ2-2 14 NA TRBV20-1 TGCAGTGCTATTGATGGTGGCAGCGCCGGGGAGCTGTTTTTT CSAIDGGSAGELFF
NA TRBJ1-1 12 NA TRBV12-3/TRBV12-4 TGTGCCAGCAGTTTAGCGCAATCTGAAGCTTTCTTT CASSLAQSEAFF
few TRBJ2-3 14 TRBD1 TRBV7-2 TGTGCCAGCAGCACCGACAGGGCCACAGATACGCAGTATTTT CASSTDRATDTQYF
NA TRBJ2-2 16 TRBD2 TRBV7-2 TGTGCCAGCACCCCCGTAGGCGGGGGGACGGGCGGGGAGCTGTTTTTT CASTPVGGGTGGELFF
NA TRBJ1-2 16 NA TRBV7-8 TGTGCCAGCAGCTCGCATCGGGTTTCGAAATATAATGGCTACACCTTC CASSSHRVSKYNGYTF
NA TRBJ2-5 18 NA TRBV2 TGTGCCAGCAGTCCGAGGGGGGCCCGGGACGGTGCCGTAGAGACCCAGTACTTC CASSPRGARDGAVETQYF
NA TRBJ2-1 13 TRBD2 TRBV6-5 TGTGCCAGCAGTCCCGGACCCCGCGGGGGGCAGTTCTTC CASSPGPRGGQFF
NA TRBJ2-3 13 NA TRBV15 TGTGCCACCAGCAGAGATTACAGAGATACGCAGTATTTT CATSRDYRDTQYF
NA TRBJ2-2 15 NA TRBV29-1 TGCAGCGCCAAACGACGAGGGCCCATGGGCGGGGAGCTGTTTTTT CSAKRRGPMGGELFF
NA TRBJ2-1 12 NA TRBV3-1 TGTGCCAGCAGTCCTAGGGGTAGGGAGCAGTTCTTC CASSPRGREQFF
NA TRBJ2-1 14 TRBD2 TRBV7-3 TGTGCCAGCAGCTTAACGGGACTAGCGGGACTCATGTTCTTC CASSLTGLAGLMFF
NA TRBJ2-7 17 NA TRBV12-3/TRBV12-4 TGTGCCAGCAGTTTAACCCTCATGGCGGGGTACTCCTACGAGCAGTACTTC CASSLTLMAGYSYEQYF
few TRBJ2-7 15 TRBD2 TRBV10-3 TGTGCCATCAGTGGCCTAGCGGGGGGAACCTACGAGCAGTACTTC CAISGLAGGTYEQYF
many TRBJ2-1 14 TRBD2 TRBV20-1 TGCAGTGCGAGACGGGACTATGGGCCCTATGAGCAGTTCTTC CSARRDYGPYEQFF
NA TRBJ2-7 12 NA TRBV29-1 TGCAGCGTTGAATTTGGGGGCTACGAGCAGTACTTC CSVEFGGYEQYF
few TRBJ2-1 17 TRBD2 TRBV5-8 TGTGCCAGCAGCCGCAAGGGGACTAGCGGGAGGATCAATGAGCAGTTCTTC CASSRKGTSGRINEQFF
NA TRBJ1-2 16 TRBD1 TRBV12-3/TRBV12-4 TGTGCCAGCAGCCGTTCGTTCAAGACAGGGGAGGATGGCTACACCTTC CASSRSFKTGEDGYTF
NA TRBJ2-7 15 NA TRBV5-1 TGCGCCAGCAGCTTGGTTCAGGCGCGCTCCTACGAGCAGTACTTC CASSLVQARSYEQYF
NA TRBJ2-4 15 NA TRBV28 TGTGCCAGCAGTTTAGGACTCTCATCCGGAAACATTCAGTACTTC CASSLGLSSGNIQYF
few TRBJ1-2 14 NA TRBV27 TGTGCCAGCAGTTCACAGAGTACTGCCTATGGCTACACCTTC CASSSQSTAYGYTF
few TRBJ2-6 16 NA TRBV5-1 TGCGCCAGCAGCTTGTTGACAGCCTCTGGGGCCAACGTCCTGACTTTC CASSLLTASGANVLTF
many TRBJ1-2 13 NA TRBV3-1 TGTGCCAGCAGCCAAGCAGAGAACTATGGCTACACCTTC CASSQAENYGYTF
many TRBJ2-3 14 TRBD2 TRBV7-2 TGTGCCAGCAGCCCTCTAGCGGGAACTAATACGCAGTATTTT CASSPLAGTNTQYF
few TRBJ2-3 15 TRBD2 TRBV20-1 TGCAGTGCTCGCTGGACTAGCGGGACGGCAGATACGCAGTATTTT CSARWTSGTADTQYF
NA TRBJ1-2 16 NA TRBV3-1 TGTGCCAGCAGCCGGGAGGGGACTTTTCCTTTCTATGGCTACACCTTC CASSREGTFPFYGYTF
NA TRBJ1-5 14 TRBD1 TRBV28 TGTGCCAGCAGTACGACAGGGGTCGGTCAGCCCCAGCATTTT CASSTTGVGQPQHF
many TRBJ2-2 17 TRBD2 TRBV12-3/TRBV12-4 TGTGCCAGCAGGCGACTAGCAGCCAAGGCGAACACCGGGGAGCTGTTTTTT CASRRLAAKANTGELFF
many TRBJ1-1 13 NA TRBV12-3/TRBV12-4 TGTGCCAGCAGTCCAGGAGGTGGGGGTAAGGCTTTCTTT CASSPGGGGKAFF
many TRBJ2-2 15 NA TRBV4-3 TGCGCCAGCAGCCAAGATGTTAGGCGCACCGGGGAGCTGTTTTTT CASSQDVRRTGELFF
NA TRBJ1-1 13 NA TRBV28 TGTGCCAGCAGTTTCTCACAGGTCTCTGAAGCTTTCTTT CASSFSQVSEAFF
NA TRBJ2-1 18 TRBD2 TRBV15 TGTGCCACCAGCAGAGATGGCTCAGTAGCGGGGGGATACAATGAGCAGTTCTTC CATSRDGSVAGGYNEQFF
few TRBJ2-7 14 NA TRBV4-1 TGCGCCAGCAGCCAGGGGGCAAACACCTACGAGCAGTACTTC CASSQGANTYEQYF
many TRBJ2-1 17 TRBD2 TRBV5-1 TGCGCCAGCAGCCCCAATAGCGGGAGTGGAGCCTACAATGAGCAGTTCTTC CASSPNSGSGAYNEQFF
NA TRBJ1-2 14 NA TRBV10-3 TGTGCCATCGTCGATCCGGGGGCCGTCTATGGCTACACCTTC CAIVDPGAVYGYTF
NA TRBJ2-3 11 NA TRBV28 TGTGCCAGCTTCTTCAGGGGTACGCAGTATTTT CASFFRGTQYF
NA TRBJ1-6 14 NA TRBV3-1 TGTGCCAGCAGTCGCCAGCGTGGAAACTCACCCCTCCACTTT CASSRQRGNSPLHF
many TRBJ2-3 13 NA TRBV12-3/TRBV12-4 TGTGCCAGCCACGAGCGCAACACAGATACGCAGTATTTT CASHERNTDTQYF
NA TRBJ2-7 13 NA TRBV29-1 TGCAGCGTTGAAGAGGGCAGGGGAGGCGAGCAGTACTTC CSVEEGRGGEQYF
NA TRBJ1-2 15 NA TRBV6-5 TGTGCCAGCAGCTACCACCAACTCAACAACTATGGCTACACCTTC CASSYHQLNNYGYTF
few TRBJ2-1 10 NA TRBV5-1 TGCGCCCTGAGGAATTGCCGGCTCCTCTTC CALRNCRLLF
NA TRBJ2-6 18 NA TRBV5-1 TGCGCCAGCAGCTTGGATACAGGAGCGCAGTCTGGGGCCAACGTCCTGACTTTC CASSLDTGAQSGANVLTF
few TRBJ2-1 14 TRBD2 TRBV3-1 TGTGCCAGCAGCCTAAGCGGGAGGGCCACTGAGCAGTTCTTC CASSLSGRATEQFF
few TRBJ1-1 12 TRBD1 TRBV6-2/TRBV6-3 TGTGCCATCAGGACAGGGAACACTGAAGCTTTCTTT CAIRTGNTEAFF
few TRBJ1-1 15 NA TRBV20-1 TGCAGTGCTAGAGATACCTTCGGGGTTAAGACTGAAGCTTTCTTT CSARDTFGVKTEAFF